The 30 T cell receptor beta chains below all came from one sample that was sequenced in a study of T cell repertoires in cytomegalovirus infection (dated by TCRdb to between 2017 and 2020). The sequencer listed for this sample is Illumina HiSeq 1500. TCRdb reanalyzed the raw reads on its own, using fastp at Q25 for trimming and MiXCR for clone calling, and kept in-frame beta chains. Every distinct CDR3 protein forms one entry, paired with its most common genes and DNA. Across this sample there are around 570,000 distinct CDR3 sequences, with 40% seen only once. The ten most abundant clones make up around 48% of the sample. Explained via the paper, the treatment or condition label denotes: in vitro stimulation with specific CMV peptide epitopes to enrich CMV-specific T cells. Their antigens are not known. The source material was cultured PBMCs, sampled from culture after CMV antigen stimulation. The receptor set was obtained from a human donor in good health (CMV status not recorded). Some clones in this sample may be carry-over from other donors' samples.

This clonotype was counted many times. This chain links TRBV12-3 or TRBV12-4 with TRBJ2-7; TRBD1 matches at 7 bases. The V gene end was trimmed by 6 bases and the J gene end by 2 bases; junction bases not matched to a gene: 4. The length of the CDR3 is 13 residues. In nucleotides, the CDR3 is TGTGCCAGCAGCCGGGACAGCACCTACGAGCAGTACTTC. This sequence encodes CASSRDSTYEQYF.

Of note for this clonotype: A much larger clone differs by one base, so this may be a read error. The rearrangement uses TRBV7-6 and TRBJ2-1, with no clear D. Trimming took off 2 bases at V and 0 bases at J, with 8 bases between the two ends. This CDR3 is 15 amino acids long. CDR1 and CDR2 from the germline V gene are SGHVS and FNYEAQ. CDR3 coding DNA: TGTGCCAGCAGCTTACTGGTGAGCTCCTACAATGAGCAGTTCTTC. Its translation is CASSLLVSSYNEQFF.

The V and J genes are TRBV7-2 and TRBJ2-1; D gene ambiguous. Germline V gene sequence: CDR1 SGHTA, CDR2 FQGNSA. CDR3 length equals 17 residues. Trimming cost V 1 base and J 9 bases, with 22 bases left between them. The CDR3, as DNA: TGTGCCAGCAGCTTAGACGATTTTAGAGGATTCTTGGGTGAGCAGTTCTTC. Protein: CASSLDDFRGFLGEQFF. The full variable domain, with the rest looked up from reference TRBV7-2 and TRBJ2-1, is GAGVSQSPSNKVTEKGKDVELRCDPISGHTALYWYRQSLGQGLEFLIYFQGNSAPDKSGLPSDRFSAERTGGSVSTLTIQRTQQEDSAVYLCASSLDDFRGFLGEQFFGPGTRLTVL.

The gene calls are TRBV7-9 and TRBJ1-4, with 8 bases aligning to TRBD1. CDR3 length: 13 amino acids. Unmatched junction bases numbered 6, after V lost 6 bases and J lost 9 bases. CDR1 and CDR2 from the germline V gene are SEHNR and FQNEAQ (reference sequence). The CDR3 is CASSRRTGQKLFF. The CDR3 nucleotides read TGTGCCAGCAGTCGCAGGACAGGGCAAAAACTGTTTTTT.

The J gene is TRBJ1-4, the V gene TRBV7-6, with D uncertain. The CDR3 has 16 residues. V was cut by 4 bases and J by 0 bases, with 12 bases left in between. Germline values: CDR1 SGHVS, CDR2 FNYEAQ. In DNA, the CDR3 is TGTGCCAGCAGCTCCTCGCCCCCGGCAACTAATGAAAAACTGTTTTTT. The encoded protein is CASSSSPPATNEKLFF.

This rearrangement joins TRBV11-2 to TRBJ1-2, with 8 bases aligning to TRBD1. The CDR3 is 14 amino acids. Looked up from germline, CDR1 is SGHAT and CDR2 is FQNNGV. V was clipped by 5 bases and J by 9 bases; unmatched bases: 11. DNA for the CDR3: TGTGCCAGCAGCCTCGCAGGGGGCGTTAGGAGCTACACCTTC. Its protein product is CASSLAGGVRSYTF.

The chain combines TRBV5-1 with TRBJ2-1; possible D gene TRBD2, 6 bases. Trimming took 4 bases from V and 5 from J, leaving 13 bases between them. This CDR3 is 14 amino acids long. Germline V gives CDR1 SGHRS, CDR2 YFSETQ. CDR3 coding DNA: TGCGCCAGCAGCCCAGGTTCGGGGGACAATGAGCAGTTCTTC. This encodes CASSPGSGDNEQFF.

This clonotype turned up a few times. The chain carries TRBV2 and TRBJ2-1, with 8 positions matching TRBD2. The CDR3 runs 15 residues. After removal of 10 bases from V and 4 bases from J, the junction contained 12 bases not matched to a gene. Germline CDR1 is SNHLY and CDR2 is FYNNEI. The CDR3 sequence: CAIPAPGLDYNEQFF. CDR3 in DNA: TGTGCCATTCCAGCCCCGGGACTAGATTACAATGAGCAGTTCTTC.

The chain employs TRBV12-3 or TRBV12-4 and TRBJ1-2, with D possibly being TRBD1 (5 bases). Between the trimmed V and J ends, which lost 6 bases and 8 bases, there was a span of 13 bases. CDR3 size: 12 residues. The CDR3 DNA follows: TGTGCCAGCAGCGTTTGGGGGAGGGGCTACACCTTC. Residues: CASSVWGRGYTF.

This chain joins TRBV20-1 and TRBJ2-2; 12 bases are shared with TRBD2. Looked up from germline, CDR1 is DFQATT and CDR2 is SNEGSKA (reference sequence). J gave up 6 bases and V 5 bases, and 4 bases lay outside the gene matches. The CDR3 sequence is 14 residues long. The CDR3 sequence is CSASSGRVAGELFF. The CDR3 region has the DNA TGCAGTGCTTCTAGCGGGAGGGTCGCCGGGGAGCTGTTTTTT.

There are many counts of this clonotype. This chain uses TRBV7-2 with TRBJ2-2, with 8 bases lining up with TRBD2. This CDR3 is 19 amino acids long. The germline gives CDR1 SGHTA, CDR2 FQGNSA. Losses at the gene ends were 2 bases for V and 0 bases for J; bases not matched to a gene: 11. The CDR3 sequence: CASSLPVAGQDANTGELFF. In DNA form, the CDR3 reads TGTGCCAGCAGCTTACCCGTAGCGGGGCAAGACGCGAACACCGGGGAGCTGTTTTTT.

The V gene is TRBV2, the J gene TRBJ2-2; D may be TRBD2 (6 bases). Germline V CDR1 and CDR2: SNHLY, FYNNEI. The V end lost 5 bases, the J end lost 6 bases, and 16 bases lay between the germline ends. The CDR3 extends over 15 amino acids. CDR3 region: CASSQTYGEAGELFF. As DNA, the CDR3 is TGTGCCAGCAGTCAAACTTATGGGGAGGCCGGGGAGCTGTTTTTT.

V and J are TRBV20-1 and TRBJ1-3; weak D call: TRBD1 (6 bases). The CDR3 spans 13 residues. CDR1 DFQATT and CDR2 SNEGSKA come from the germline V gene (reference sequence). Trimming left V 6 bases short and J 2 bases short, with 11 bases between. This CDR3 reads CSATGRTGNTIYF. The CDR3 DNA sequence: TGCAGTGCCACAGGGCGAACTGGAAACACCATATATTTT.

The chain has TRBV5-6 and TRBJ2-3, with a weak D call TRBD1 (5 bases). The CDR3 spans 15 residues. V shed 4 bases and J shed 11 bases, with 23 bases lying between them. Germline CDR1 reads SGHDT; CDR2 reads YYEEEE. The CDR3 protein is CASSPGNGAPEMQYF. CDR3 sequence (DNA): TGTGCCAGCAGCCCAGGGAATGGGGCGCCTGAGATGCAGTATTTT.

This clonotype was observed a few times. This chain joins TRBV7-2 and TRBJ2-6; D gene ambiguous. V dropped 5 bases and J dropped 4 bases, with 6 bases sitting between them. CDR1 and CDR2 (germline): SGHTA, FQGNSA. The CDR3 totals 13 residues. The CDR3 sequence: CASSPGGANVLTF. In DNA form, the CDR3 reads TGTGCCAGCAGCCCCGGGGGGGCCAACGTCCTGACTTTC.

This clonotype came up a few times. V is TRBV7-2 and J is TRBJ2-3; D may be TRBD2 (5 bases). Germline V lookup: CDR1 SGHTA, CDR2 FQGNSA. The V end lost 3 bases, the J end lost 0 bases, and 13 bases lay between the germline ends. The CDR3 sequence is 16 residues long. CDR3 coding DNA: TGTGCCAGCAGCTTGGGCTCCCGACTAAGCACAGATACGCAGTATTTT. This encodes CASSLGSRLSTDTQYF.

J is TRBJ2-2 and V is TRBV12-3 or TRBV12-4; TRBD2 aligns across 7 bases. V was pared by 2 bases and J by 2 bases, with 5 bases of the junction left unmatched. CDR3 length equals 16 residues. The chain's CDR3 is CASSLLPSGNTGELFF. Written as DNA, the CDR3 is TGTGCCAGCAGTTTACTCCCTAGCGGAAACACCGGGGAGCTGTTTTTT.

V gene TRBV28 combines with J gene TRBJ1-6; D remains unclear. Germline lookup yields CDR1 MDHEN and CDR2 SYDVKM. The ends were cut back, 2 bases at V and 7 bases at J, with 9 bases in the middle. The CDR3 runs 14 residues. The CDR3 DNA is TGTGCCAGCAGTTTAGTACGGGTGAATTCACCCCTCCACTTT. Amino acid sequence: CASSLVRVNSPLHF.

This sequence joins TRBV5-1 and TRBJ2-1; 8 bases are a match to TRBD2. This CDR3 has 16 amino acids. Germline-derived CDR1 and CDR2 are SGHRS and YFSETQ. V shed 0 bases and J 4 bases; nucleotides not matched to a gene: 6. CDR3 residues: CASSLGVLAAYNEQFF. The CDR3 DNA is TGCGCCAGCAGCTTGGGAGTACTAGCGGCGTACAATGAGCAGTTCTTC.

V is TRBV7-9 and J is TRBJ1-2; 7 nucleotides match TRBD1. This CDR3 contains 12 residues. Germline CDR1 is SEHNR and CDR2 is FQNEAQ (reference sequence). Losses at the gene ends were 6 bases for V and 7 bases for J; bases not matched to a gene: 5. CDR3 protein: CASREGAIGYTF. The CDR3 bases are TGTGCCAGCAGAGAGGGGGCAATTGGCTACACCTTC.

The V and J genes are TRBV6-8 and TRBJ1-2, with no clear D. The CDR3 is 15 amino acids. V was cut by 2 bases and J by 6 bases, with 16 bases left in between. The germline CDR1 and CDR2 sequences are MNHGY and SAAAGT. For the CDR3, the DNA is TGTGCCAGCAGTTACATTCCAGACCCTCTTAATGGCTACACCTTC. Translating gives CASSYIPDPLNGYTF.

The CDR3: CASSLALASSHNEQFF. The CDR3 bases are TGTGCCAGCAGCTTAGCCCTAGCGTCGTCCCACAATGAGCAGTTCTTC. The rearrangement links TRBV7-2 to TRBJ2-1; D may be TRBD2 (6 bases). The CDR3 runs to 16 residues. The V gene lost 0 bases and the J gene lost 5 bases, with 14 bases spanning the gap. The germline V gene encodes CDR1 SGHTA and CDR2 FQGNSA.

The rearrangement joins TRBV7-9 to TRBJ2-1; D gene ambiguous. V lost 2 bases, J lost 3 bases, and 11 bases lay in between. Germline values: CDR1 SEHNR, CDR2 FQNEAQ (reference sequence). The CDR3 totals 15 residues. CDR3 residues: CASSLRGRNYNEQFF. DNA of the CDR3: TGTGCCAGCAGCTTACGAGGTAGAAACTACAATGAGCAGTTCTTC.

The V and J genes are TRBV28 and TRBJ1-2; D is perhaps TRBD1 (5 bases). CDR3 length: 13 amino acids. Per germline, CDR1 MDHEN and CDR2 SYDVKM. V shed 8 bases and J shed 3 bases, with 13 bases lying between them. In DNA, the CDR3 is TGTGCCAGCGCAGTGGGGCGGGACTATGGCTACACCTTC. Translation: CASAVGRDYGYTF.

This clonotype was seen a few times. The chain has TRBV6-1 and TRBJ2-7, with 10 positions matching TRBD1. Germline V gene lookup returns CDR1 MNHNS and CDR2 SASEGT. V was clipped by 1 base and J by 0 bases; unmatched bases: 12. The CDR3 has 19 amino acids. CDR3 coding DNA: TGTGCCAGCAGTGAAGTTACTGGCCCGGGACAGGGGCTCTCCTACGAGCAGTACTTC. Amino acid sequence: CASSEVTGPGQGLSYEQYF.

This clonotype appeared many times. The rearrangement uses TRBV7-2 and TRBJ2-1; weak D call: TRBD1 (5 bases). Germline CDR1 reads SGHTA; CDR2 reads FQGNSA. The germline V and J ends were trimmed by 5 bases and 4 bases, with 9 bases remaining between them. CDR3 length: 13 amino acids. As DNA, the CDR3 is TGTGCCAGCAGCGTCGACAGTTACAATGAGCAGTTCTTC. Translating gives CASSVDSYNEQFF.

The V call is TRBV6-2 or TRBV6-3, the J call TRBJ2-7; 14 bases align to TRBD2. In germline, CDR1 is MNHEY, CDR2 SVGEGT. CDR3 length: 17 amino acids. V lost 7 bases to trimming and J lost 3 bases; unmatched junction nucleotides: 11. In DNA form, the CDR3 reads TGTGCCAGCACCTATCCCCCGGGACTAGCGGGGGTCTACGAGCAGTACTTC. This encodes CASTYPPGLAGVYEQYF.

This clonotype was seen more than once but under ten times. This chain uses TRBV4-1 with TRBJ2-3; D unresolved. V lost 2 bases to trimming and J lost 5 bases, with 14 bases between them. The germline gives CDR1 MGHRA, CDR2 YSYEKL. CDR3 size: 15 residues. The CDR3 loop is CASSQLRLAVDTQYF. The CDR3 DNA follows: TGCGCCAGCAGCCAACTTAGACTGGCGGTAGATACGCAGTATTTT.

The rearrangement uses TRBV7-2 and TRBJ1-1; a weak D match, TRBD1 (5 bases). This CDR3 spans 16 amino acids. Trimming shortened V by 5 bases and J by 5 bases, and 21 bases separated the two germline ends. Germline V gene data show CDR1 as SGHTA and CDR2 as FQGNSA. The chain's CDR3 is CASSLRGRGLGTEAFF. The CDR3 coding sequence is TGTGCCAGCAGCCTTCGTGGGAGGGGATTAGGGACTGAAGCTTTCTTT.

This clonotype showed up just a few times. V and J are TRBV7-8 and TRBJ2-7; D is uncertain. Germline CDR1 and CDR2: SGHVS and FQNEAQ. This CDR3 is built from 13 residues. V was pared by 5 bases and J by 1 base, with 9 bases between. CDR3: CASSPRWSYEQYF. Written as DNA, the CDR3 is TGTGCCAGCAGCCCGAGGTGGTCCTACGAGCAGTACTTC.